The clone carrying this T cell receptor (beta chain) was seen a single time. V was pared by 7 bases and J by 5 bases, with 5 bases of the junction left unmatched. CDR3 length: 14 amino acids. Germline assignment: CDR1 LNHDA and CDR2 SQIVND (reference sequence). The data stem from a study of blood T cell repertoires in COVID-19. Sequencing was performed with immunoSEQ multiplex PCR; in TCRdb, only in-frame clones are kept and a portion is missing. The profile shows 350,000 or so clones, 88% of them singletons. The clonotype originates from a woman aged 25-40 years who had been exposed to COVID-19. V usage is TRBV19 and J usage is TRBJ2-4; the match to TRBD1 covers 10 bases. Source material: PBMCs or T cells enriched from blood (not recorded which). The CDR3 spells CASTDRGSQNIQYF. The CDR3 bases are TGTGCCAGTACGGACAGGGGGTCCCAAAACATTCAGTACTTC. The whole variable domain, filled in from reference TRBV19 and TRBJ2-4, reads DGGITQSPKYLFRKEGQNVTLSCEQNLNHDAMYWYRQDPGQGLRLIYYSQIVNDFQKGDIAEGYSVSREKKESFPLTVTSAQKNPTAFYLCASTDRGSQNIQYFGAGTRLSVL.